This T cell receptor beta chain is from a study of blood T cell repertoires in COVID-19. Study-level background: Sample material is recorded as cDNA or gDNA derived from T cells, B-cell-depleted T cells, or PBMCs.

This CDR3 has 14 amino acids. V lost 6 bases to trimming and J lost 7 bases; unmatched junction nucleotides: 8. From germline, CDR1 is MNHEY and CDR2 SVGAGI. The authors' processing: For nucleated cells, counts were estimated from reference gene primer amplification. Profiling relied on immunoSEQ multiplex PCR, and the TCRdb table lists in-frame clones only, not all of them. The V and J calls and clone size were taken over from that table, and D and trimming were inferred from the DNA. The sample has nearly 300,000 clones; 88% are singletons. Material: peripheral blood. The receptor's source is a woman aged 25 to 39 who had recovered from COVID-19. The chain joins TRBV6-5 to TRBJ1-4; 7 nucleotides align to TRBD1. The CDR3 DNA follows: TGTGCCAGCAGGACCCAGGGGGGTATTGAAAAACTGTTTTTT. This gives the protein CASRTQGGIEKLFF.